The 4 T cell receptor beta chains given below trace back to one sample, sequenced in a study of blood T cell repertoires in COVID-19 (TCRdb year 2020). The library came from the immunoSEQ multiplex PCR assay. TCRdb holds this immuneACCESS table with in-frame rearrangements only. Some clones are missing; in checked studies, unresolved V genes explain under half, and the rest has no known cause. In this sample the table shows around 52,000 clones, 83% of which occur a single time. The ten largest account for around 4.9% of the sample. Input material: peripheral blood. The source of these receptors is a human donor in a cohort sampled during active COVID-19.

The gene calls are TRBV5-1 and TRBJ2-7; D possibly corresponds to TRBD1 (7 bases). Trimming stripped 5 bases from V and 2 bases from J, with 11 bases between. From germline, CDR1 is SGHRS and CDR2 YFSETQ. This CDR3 has 13 amino acids. For the CDR3, the DNA is TGCGCCAGCAGGCAGGGGGGTGCCTACGAGCAGTACTTC. This gives the protein CASRQGGAYEQYF.

The chain couples TRBV6-5 to TRBJ2-7; TRBD2 aligns across 7 bases. The V gene end was trimmed by 2 bases and the J gene end by 2 bases; junction bases not matched to a gene: 3. This CDR3 spans 14 amino acids. CDR1 is MNHEY and CDR2 is SVGAGI in the germline V gene. The CDR3 region has the DNA TGTGCCAGCAGTTACGTAGGGACTACCTACGAGCAGTACTTC. Translation: CASSYVGTTYEQYF.

The chain employs TRBV6-5 and TRBJ2-7; perhaps TRBD1 as D (5 bases). With 6 bases removed from V and 6 bases from J, the gap between germline ends came to 12 bases. Germline V gene lookup returns CDR1 MNHEY and CDR2 SVGAGI. The CDR3 is 12 amino acids. The CDR3 is CASSPDSSEQYF. The CDR3 coding sequence is TGTGCCAGCAGCCCAGACAGCAGCGAGCAGTACTTC.

This chain links TRBV24-1 with TRBJ2-3; 12 bases line up with TRBD2. Trimming at V came to 5 bases and at J to 5 bases, leaving 7 bases not matched to a gene. The CDR3 consists of 16 residues. Germline CDR1 and CDR2: KGHDR and SFDVKD. In DNA, the CDR3 is TGTGCCACCAGTGTATTGACTAGCGGGGGACAAGATACGCAGTATTTT. Translated, it gives CATSVLTSGGQDTQYF.